These 10 T cell receptor beta chains came from one sample sequenced in a study of blood T cell repertoires in COVID-19. Here immunoSEQ multiplex PCR was the method, and the copy in TCRdb shows in-frame clones only, minus some. The data contain under 200,000 clones, approximately 90% of them singletons. Sequencing was carried out using peripheral blood. Source of these receptors: a man aged 35-49 years with active or convalescent COVID-19.

The chain has TRBV12-5 and TRBJ2-1; D possibly corresponds to TRBD1 (7 bases). The CDR3 contains 16 residues. Deletions cut 1 base from V and 0 bases from J, with 10 bases between. Germline V gene sequence: CDR1 LGHNT, CDR2 FRNRAP. CDR3 amino acids: CASGLGQGGSYNEQFF. The CDR3 coding sequence is TGTGCTAGTGGTTTGGGACAGGGAGGCTCCTACAATGAGCAGTTCTTC.

V gene TRBV27 combines with J gene TRBJ2-2; D might be TRBD1 (6 bases). This CDR3 is built from 14 residues. Germline assignment: CDR1 MNHEY and CDR2 SMNVEV (reference sequence). V lost 6 bases and J lost 1, with 9 bases in between. As DNA, the CDR3 is TGTGCCAGCAGGTGGGGGCGGAACACCGGGGAGCTGTTTTTT. This gives the protein CASRWGRNTGELFF.

This chain joins TRBV19 and TRBJ2-2, with TRBD2 matching over 13 bases. J was trimmed by 6 bases and V by 1 base; bases with no gene match: 2. Per the germline V gene, CDR1 is LNHDA and CDR2 is SQIVND (reference sequence). CDR3 size: 16 residues. This chain's CDR3 is CASSIGTSGSAGELFF. The CDR3 coding sequence is TGTGCCAGTAGTATAGGGACTAGCGGGAGTGCCGGGGAGCTGTTTTTT.

The DNA for the CDR3 is TGTGCCAGCAGCAGGGTATTGGTCGGGGAGCTGTTTTTT. It translates to CASSRVLVGELFF. The chain couples TRBV6-5 to TRBJ2-2, with a tentative D call TRBD1 (5 bases). V lost 6 bases, J lost 7 bases, and 12 bases lay in between. CDR3 size: 13 residues. CDR1 is MNHEY, CDR2 SVGAGI, per germline.

The genes are TRBV27 and TRBJ1-5; possible D gene TRBD1, 6 bases. The germline CDR1 and CDR2 sequences are MNHEY and SMNVEV (reference sequence). Trimming pared 6 bases from V and 6 bases from J, leaving 15 bases between. The CDR3 sequence is 14 residues long. The CDR3 loop reads CASSRQGSGQPQHF. CDR3 sequence (DNA): TGTGCCAGCAGCCGTCAGGGGTCTGGTCAGCCCCAGCATTTT.

V usage is TRBV5-1 and J usage is TRBJ1-4; D remains ambiguous. The CDR3 spans 15 residues. Germline CDR1 is SGHRS and CDR2 is YFSETQ. V was shortened by 5 bases and J by 5 bases, with 16 bases between the two germline ends. CDR3 region: CASSPSSGMNEKLFF. CDR3 in DNA: TGCGCCAGCAGTCCATCATCCGGGATGAATGAAAAACTGTTTTTT.

The J gene is TRBJ2-5, the V gene TRBV7-9; maybe TRBD1 (5 bases). The length of the CDR3 is 14 residues. V lost 2 bases to trimming and J lost 1 base, with 8 bases between them. Germline-derived CDR1 and CDR2 are SEHNR and FQNEAQ (reference sequence). The CDR3 loop reads CASSLLQVQETQYF. CDR3 nucleotides: TGTGCCAGCAGCTTACTACAGGTCCAAGAGACCCAGTACTTC.

V gene TRBV29-1 combines with J gene TRBJ2-5; perhaps TRBD1 as D (5 bases). With 3 bases removed from V and 5 bases from J, the gap between germline ends came to 19 bases. CDR1 is SQVTM, CDR2 ANQGSEA, per germline. This CDR3 contains 15 residues. The CDR3 nucleotides read TGCAGCGTTGATTCAGGCCAGGGATATGGGGAGACCCAGTACTTC. Amino acids: CSVDSGQGYGETQYF.

The rearrangement joins TRBV6-4 to TRBJ1-2; no clear D. The CDR3 consists of 16 residues. Trimming cost V 4 bases and J 4 bases, with 19 bases left between them. Looked up from germline, CDR1 is MRHNA and CDR2 is SNTAGT. The DNA for the CDR3 is TGTGCCAGCAGTGCTTCCTCGACAAGAGCTACCTATGGCTACACCTTC. Translated: CASSASSTRATYGYTF.

V usage is TRBV5-1 and J usage is TRBJ2-2; 14 nucleotides align to TRBD2. CDR3 length equals 16 residues. The V gene end was trimmed by 4 bases and the J gene end by 6 bases; junction bases not matched to a gene: 5. Germline CDR1 and CDR2: SGHRS and YFSETQ. The CDR3 here is CASSAGLAGGSGELFF. DNA of the CDR3: TGCGCCAGCAGCGCCGGACTAGCGGGGGGTTCCGGGGAGCTGTTTTTT.